This T cell receptor beta chain was sequenced during a study of OX40 agonist ivuxolimab in advanced cancers. With regard to the full study: Ivuxolimab was a fully human IgG2 agonistic monoclonal antibody targeting the costimulatory receptor OX40 (CD134). Peripheral TCRbeta sequencing was intended to test whether TCR sequence diversity was altered and clonal T-cell expansion was caused by ivuxolimab. Among the approximately 54 dose-escalation patients, 19 had hepatocellular carcinoma, roughly 15 melanoma, 9 renal cell carcinoma and 9 head and neck cancer. The dose-escalation cohort was around 84% male with a mean age of approximately 59 years, ranging from about 20 to 80. Prior anti-PD-1, anti-PD-L1 or anti-CTLA-4 therapy was permitted, and approximately 40% of dose-escalation patients had received checkpoint inhibitors. Intravenous ivuxolimab was administered to patients every 2 weeks at six dose levels: 0.01, 0.1, 0.3, 1.5, 3 and 10 mg/kg. The paper describes the monotherapy dose-escalation part (N = 52 patients) of the phase I trial of ivuxolimab. Three dose-escalation patients achieved partial responses, one with hepatocellular carcinoma and two with cutaneous melanoma.

Genomic DNA was isolated from the sorted cells so that the TCRbeta CDR3 region could be sequenced. The immunoSEQ Assay was used to sequence the TCRbeta CDR3 regions. TCRdb obtained this table from immuneACCESS and retained in-frame rearrangements with V and J assigned. These tables miss some clones; where compared with another copy, unresolved V genes account for less than half of the shortfall, and the remainder is unexplained. For this sample the table gives about 100,000 clones, of which roughly four fifths were detected only once. The ten largest clones represent around 5.9% of the sample. The trial excluded patients who had a history of autoimmune disease or who were on systemic immunosuppression. In every dose cohort, peripheral blood was drawn for TCR sequencing at baseline, cycle 4 day 1, and cycle 7 day 1. The samples were taken from a phase I, first-in-human, multicenter, open-label dose-escalation trial of ivuxolimab. Adults with locally advanced or metastatic melanoma, renal cell carcinoma, hepatocellular carcinoma or head and neck squamous cell carcinoma were enrolled in the trial. Before TCR sequencing, CD4+ T cells and CD8+ T cells were sorted from peripheral blood as separate populations.

The CDR3, from cysteine to phenylalanine, totals 15 residues. Only CDR3 DNA remains: 45 bases, in frame from the first base. Via the germline V gene, CDR1 is SGHTA and CDR2 FQGNSA. V ends up 2 bases short and J 5 bases short, with an unmatched junction base count of 6. Broad study findings and their caveats: The antigen specificity of the peripheral T cells that underwent clonal expansion was not determined. Low levels of normalized T-cell clonal expansion were also seen in some patients who did not respond. In partial responders in the 0.1-3.0 mg/kg groups, normalized peripheral clonal expansion was found to be among the lowest, especially among CD8+ T cells. After ivuxolimab, expanded clones were on average more numerous among CD8+ T cells than among CD4+ T cells. Clonal expansion of both CD4+ and CD8+ blood T cells was observed from baseline to week 6 at doses 0.1 to 3.0 mg/kg.

The sample holds one count of this clone. Its recognized antigen is unknown. No much larger clone is present one base from it, and per-base qualities are unavailable. The sequence derives from an adult with an advanced solid tumor such as melanoma, head and neck, liver or kidney cancer. Here the sequenced sample was CD4+ or CD8+ T cells sorted from blood, taken in a trial of the OX40 agonist ivuxolimab. The sequence links TRBV7-2 to TRBJ2-1, with 7 central nucleotides matching TRBD1. The CDR3 corresponds to CASSLLWGTDNEQFF. The nucleotides read TGTGCCAGCAGCTTACTATGGGGGACAGACAATGAGCAGTTCTTC. Joined to the reference TRBV7-2 and TRBJ2-1 proteins, this CDR3 gives the full variable domain: GAGVSQSPSNKVTEKGKDVELRCDPISGHTALYWYRQSLGQGLEFLIYFQGNSAPDKSGLPSDRFSAERTGGSVSTLTIQRTQQEDSAVYLCASSLLWGTDNEQFFGPGTRLTVL.